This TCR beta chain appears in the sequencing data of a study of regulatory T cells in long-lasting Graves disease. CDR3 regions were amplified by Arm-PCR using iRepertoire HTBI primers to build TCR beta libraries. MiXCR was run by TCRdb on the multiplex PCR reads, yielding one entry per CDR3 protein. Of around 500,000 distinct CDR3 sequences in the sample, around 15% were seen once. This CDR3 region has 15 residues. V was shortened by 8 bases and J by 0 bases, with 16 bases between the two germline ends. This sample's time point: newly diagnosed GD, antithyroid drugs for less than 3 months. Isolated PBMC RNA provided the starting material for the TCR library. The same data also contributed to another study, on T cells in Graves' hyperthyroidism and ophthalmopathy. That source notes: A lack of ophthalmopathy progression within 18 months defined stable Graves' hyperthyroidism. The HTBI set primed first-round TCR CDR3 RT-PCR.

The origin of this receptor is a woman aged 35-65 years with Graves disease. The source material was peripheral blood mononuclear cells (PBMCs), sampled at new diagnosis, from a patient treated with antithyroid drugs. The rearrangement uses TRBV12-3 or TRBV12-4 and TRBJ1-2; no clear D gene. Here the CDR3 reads CASEKTLGPNYGYTF. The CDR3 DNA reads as TGTGCCAGCGAAAAGACGCTGGGCCCTAACTATGGCTACACCTTC.